This T cell receptor beta chain is drawn from a study of blood T cells in healthy people across ages. General study findings and limits: One million T cells yielded diversity estimates that were considered underestimates. Age brought a roughly linear fall in TCR beta diversity measured per million T cells.

As for this clonotype: The antigen remains unidentified.

Primed by a sample-barcoded 5' primer and a J-beta primer mix, a second PCR proceeded for about 6 to 12 cycles. Sequencing of every sample gave 3 million or more CDR3-containing paired-end reads. TCRdb re-called the 5' RACE reads with MiXCR, one entry per CDR3 protein. The top ten hold around 13% of the sample, which has about 1.1 million distinct CDR3 sequences, more than 30% seen once. The CDR3 totals 16 residues. The V end was cut by 4 bases, the J end by 2 bases, with 17 bases between. CDR1 and CDR2 (germline): SGHNT, YYREEE (reference sequence). This receptor was identified in a man between 18 and 29 years old in good health. The rearrangement links TRBV5-4 to TRBJ2-3; the D is unclear. Sequencing was performed on blood. In DNA, the CDR3 is TGTGCCAGCAGCACTCCGGGCTCGCCAAACACAGATACGCAGTATTTT. Its protein is CASSTPGSPNTDTQYF.